One sample yielded the 27 T cell receptor beta chains listed below, sequenced in a study of PD-L1 blockade in urothelial cancer (dated by TCRdb to about 2017). Libraries were constructed by the immunoSEQ multiplex PCR assay. In its TCRdb copy, this immuneACCESS table keeps in-frame sequences only and misses some clones. Where compared with another copy, unresolved V genes explain less than half of these, and the others have no known cause. The sample table shows 40,000 or so clones, and roughly 82% are seen once. The top ten clonotypes cover around 3.7% of the sample. Sample: PBMCs, taken around atezolizumab (anti-PD-L1) treatment. These receptors came from a man aged 65-85 years with urothelial cancer.

The rearrangement joins TRBV7-2 to TRBJ1-5; no clear D. Germline assignment: CDR1 SGHTA and CDR2 FQGNSA. Trimming cost V 3 bases and J 5 bases, with 11 bases left between them. The CDR3 is made up of 14 amino acids. CDR3: CASSFYGEDQPQHF. In DNA, the CDR3 is TGTGCCAGCAGCTTTTACGGGGAGGATCAGCCCCAGCATTTT.

This chain joins TRBV19 and TRBJ2-7; perhaps TRBD2 as D (6 bases). Germline-derived CDR1 and CDR2 are LNHDA and SQIVND (reference sequence). The CDR3 is made up of 13 amino acids. V lost 5 bases and J 3 bases, leaving 11 bases between the germline ends. The CDR3 DNA follows: TGTGCCAGTAGTCTGACCGGGAGCTACGAGCAGTACTTC. It is translated as CASSLTGSYEQYF. The complete variable domain, with remaining parts taken from reference TRBV19 and TRBJ2-7, reads DGGITQSPKYLFRKEGQNVTLSCEQNLNHDAMYWYRQDPGQGLRLIYYSQIVNDFQKGDIAEGYSVSREKKESFPLTVTSAQKNPTAFYLCASSLTGSYEQYFGPGTRLTVT.

V is TRBV7-9 and J is TRBJ1-5; weak D call: TRBD1 (6 bases). The CDR3 loop spans 18 amino acids. The germline V and J ends were trimmed by 5 bases and 0 bases, with 20 bases remaining between them. Germline V gene sequence: CDR1 SEHNR, CDR2 FQNEAQ (reference sequence). CDR3 in amino acids: CASSDSSRDIDSNQPQHF. In DNA, the CDR3 is TGTGCCAGCAGCGATTCCTCTCGGGACATTGATAGCAATCAGCCCCAGCATTTT.

The rearrangement uses TRBV5-8 and TRBJ2-1, with TRBD2 as a possible D gene (6 bases). The germline CDR1 and CDR2 sequences are SGHTS and YDEGEE. The CDR3 runs to 16 residues. The V end lost 2 bases, the J end lost 10 bases, and 22 bases lay between the germline ends. In nucleotides, the CDR3 is TGTGCCAGCAGCTTACGACTAGGGCGGGGCCCTAGGGAGCAGTTCTTC. Protein product: CASSLRLGRGPREQFF.

This chain connects TRBV18 to TRBJ2-5; TRBD2 is a possible D gene (5 bases). The V end lost 6 bases, the J end lost 5 bases, and 13 bases lay between the germline ends. The CDR3 length is 13 residues. Per the germline V gene, CDR1 is KGHSH and CDR2 is LQKENI. In nucleotides, the CDR3 is TGTGCCAGCTCCCGGGATCCGGAGGAGACCCAGTACTTC. This translates into CASSRDPEETQYF.

The V call is TRBV6-1, the J call TRBJ1-5; D unresolved. V gave up 3 bases and J gave up 4 bases, with 13 bases separating them. There are 15 residues in the CDR3. CDR1 and CDR2 (germline): MNHNS, SASEGT. CDR3 DNA sequence: TGTGCCAGCAGTGACCGAGTAGGGAGGAATCAGCCCCAGCATTTT. It is translated as CASSDRVGRNQPQHF.

The chain combines TRBV30 with TRBJ1-5; 10 bases line up with TRBD1. The CDR3 consists of 14 residues. V lost 2 bases to trimming and J lost 6 bases; unmatched junction nucleotides: 4. Germline loops: CDR1 GTSNPN, CDR2 SVGIG (reference sequence). The CDR3 spells CAWSRTGGGQPQHF. The CDR3 DNA reads as TGTGCCTGGAGTCGGACAGGGGGAGGTCAGCCCCAGCATTTT. The full variable domain, rest sourced from reference TRBV30 and TRBJ1-5, is SQTIHQWPATLVQPVGSPLSLECTVEGTSNPNLYWYRQAAGRGLQLLFYSVGIGQISSEVPQNLSASRPQDRQFILSSKKLLLSDSGFYLCAWSRTGGGQPQHFGDGTRLSIL.

The chain links TRBV11-3 to TRBJ2-3; 8 bases line up with TRBD2. CDR1 is SGHNT, CDR2 YENEEA, per germline. J was trimmed by 2 bases and V by 5 bases; bases with no gene match: 6. The CDR3 covers 15 residues. The CDR3 reads CASSRGGHYTDTQYF. The DNA for the CDR3 is TGTGCCAGCAGCCGGGGGGGTCACTACACAGATACGCAGTATTTT.

This sequence joins TRBV5-6 and TRBJ2-3, with 7 positions matching TRBD2. Trimming cost V 3 bases and J 0 bases; bases outside gene matches: 1. The CDR3 totals 14 residues. Germline V gene lookup returns CDR1 SGHDT and CDR2 YYEEEE. This CDR3 reads CASSWGGSTDTQYF. The CDR3 nucleotides are TGTGCCAGCAGCTGGGGGGGGAGCACAGATACGCAGTATTTT.

V usage is TRBV19 and J usage is TRBJ1-1; no definite D call. The CDR3 contains 13 residues. The V gene lost 5 bases and the J gene lost 2 bases, with 9 bases spanning the gap. CDR1 and CDR2 from the germline V gene are LNHDA and SQIVND (reference sequence). CDR3 sequence (DNA): TGTGCCAGTAGTTTTGGCCGTAACACTGAAGCTTTCTTT. Translation gives CASSFGRNTEAFF. The full variable domain, in which reference TRBV19 and TRBJ1-1 provide the parts outside the CDR3, is DGGITQSPKYLFRKEGQNVTLSCEQNLNHDAMYWYRQDPGQGLRLIYYSQIVNDFQKGDIAEGYSVSREKKESFPLTVTSAQKNPTAFYLCASSFGRNTEAFFGQGTRLTVV.

This clone was seen only a few times. The rearrangement joins TRBV7-2 to TRBJ1-4, with unresolved D. This CDR3 comprises 15 residues. CDR1 and CDR2 from the germline V gene are SGHTA and FQGNSA. The V end was cut by 5 bases, the J end by 4 bases, with 14 bases between. The CDR3 here is CASSPDGKLNEKLFF. The CDR3 nucleotides read TGTGCCAGCAGCCCCGACGGGAAGCTTAATGAAAAACTGTTTTTT.

The chain couples TRBV7-9 to TRBJ2-1, with D perhaps matching TRBD2 (6 bases). Germline V gives CDR1 SEHNR, CDR2 FQNEAQ (reference sequence). Trimming left V 5 bases short and J 7 bases short, with 18 bases between. The CDR3 consists of 15 residues. The chain's CDR3 is CASSHTSRPGNEQFF. The DNA for the CDR3 is TGTGCCAGCAGCCATACTAGCCGCCCTGGGAATGAGCAGTTCTTC.

The chain joins TRBV9 to TRBJ1-1, with D possibly being TRBD1 (5 bases). V shed 2 bases and J shed 1 base, with 9 bases lying between them. CDR1 and CDR2 from the germline V gene are SGDLS and YYNGEE. CDR3 size: 14 residues. CDR3 DNA: TGTGCCAGCAGCGTGGGGGGTGCGAACACTGAAGCTTTCTTT. Its protein product is CASSVGGANTEAFF.

This chain connects TRBV7-2 to TRBJ1-6, with D maybe TRBD1 (5 bases). The germline CDR1 and CDR2 sequences are SGHTA and FQGNSA. The CDR3 totals 13 residues. The V gene lost 2 bases and the J gene lost 6 bases, with 5 bases spanning the gap. In nucleotides, the CDR3 is TGTGCCAGCAGCTTACAGGGTAATTCACCCCTCCACTTT. This gives the protein CASSLQGNSPLHF.

The rearrangement links TRBV28 to TRBJ1-4; perhaps TRBD1 as D (6 bases). CDR1 is MDHEN, CDR2 SYDVKM, per germline. V was trimmed by 3 bases and J by 8 bases, leaving 13 bases between them. This CDR3 region has 14 residues. The CDR3 is CASSLAGVGEKLFF. The CDR3 DNA reads TGTGCCAGCAGTTTGGCAGGGGTCGGGGAAAAACTGTTTTTT.

The V gene is TRBV5-1, the J gene TRBJ2-2; 10 bases are shared with TRBD1. Germline CDR1 is SGHRS and CDR2 is YFSETQ. The CDR3 covers 15 residues. V was pared by 6 bases and J by 3 bases, with 5 bases of the junction left unmatched. DNA for the CDR3: TGCGCCAGCAACCTTGGACAGGGGGACACCGGGGAGCTGTTTTTT. Amino acids: CASNLGQGDTGELFF.

The chain joins TRBV28 to TRBJ1-3, with D possibly matching TRBD1 (5 bases). V gave up 8 bases and J gave up 2 bases, with 22 bases separating them. Germline V gene lookup returns CDR1 MDHEN and CDR2 SYDVKM. This CDR3 has 17 residues. The CDR3 region has the DNA TGTGCCAGCGGACTAGGGGACCGCCTTTCCACTGGAAACACCATATATTTT. Its protein is CASGLGDRLSTGNTIYF.

The chain recombines TRBV27 with TRBJ1-5; D possibly corresponds to TRBD1 (5 bases). Per the germline V gene, CDR1 is MNHEY and CDR2 is SMNVEV (reference sequence). There are 14 residues in the CDR3. V shed 8 bases and J shed 0 bases, with 11 bases lying between them. CDR3 loop: CASRGGLSNQPQHF. CDR3 bases: TGTGCCAGCCGCGGGGGACTTAGCAATCAGCCCCAGCATTTT.

The CDR3 protein is CASSLAGVGETQYF. CDR3 nucleotides: TGTGCCAGCAGCCTAGCGGGAGTCGGGGAGACCCAGTACTTC. The V gene is TRBV5-4, the J gene TRBJ2-5; the match to TRBD2 covers 10 bases. This CDR3 has 14 amino acids. Trimming cost V 4 bases and J 5 bases; bases outside gene matches: 5. Germline assignment: CDR1 SGHNT and CDR2 YYREEE (reference sequence).

This chain joins TRBV7-6 and TRBJ2-5; possible D gene TRBD1, 6 bases. From germline, CDR1 is SGHVS and CDR2 FNYEAQ. The CDR3 runs to 15 residues. V lost 1 base and J 5 bases, leaving 14 bases between the germline ends. CDR3 nucleotide sequence: TGTGCCAGCAGCTTAGAAGGGGGAAGAAGGGAGACCCAGTACTTC. It codes for CASSLEGGRRETQYF.

The genes are TRBV30 and TRBJ1-2; D may be TRBD1 (6 bases). The CDR3 length is 13 residues. Germline assignment: CDR1 GTSNPN and CDR2 SVGIG (reference sequence). Trimming pared 2 bases from V and 8 bases from J, leaving 15 bases between. CDR3 coding DNA: TGTGCCTGGAGTATGGGAGAGGGGGAAGGCTACACCTTC. Amino acid sequence: CAWSMGEGEGYTF.

The V gene is TRBV5-6, the J gene TRBJ1-3; D is unresolved. Germline V CDR1 and CDR2: SGHDT, YYEEEE. The V gene lost 2 bases and the J gene lost 6 bases, with 6 bases spanning the gap. This CDR3 has 12 amino acids. CDR3 DNA: TGTGCCAGCAGCTTACTAGAAAACACCATATATTTT. Protein sequence: CASSLLENTIYF. Supplemented by reference TRBV5-6 and TRBJ1-3, the full variable domain reads DAGVTQSPTHLIKTRGQQVTLRCSPKSGHDTVSWYQQALGQGPQFIFQYYEEEERQRGNFPDRFSGHQFPNYSSELNVNALLLGDSALYLCASSLLENTIYFGEGSWLTVV.

The chain links TRBV5-1 to TRBJ1-3, with 7 bases fitting TRBD1. The length of the CDR3 is 15 residues. CDR1 SGHRS and CDR2 YFSETQ come from the germline V gene. V gave up 3 bases and J gave up 2 bases; unmatched junction bases: 5. Here the CDR3 DNA reads TGCGCCAGCAGCTCGACAGGGACGGCTGGAAACACCATATATTTT. Translation gives CASSSTGTAGNTIYF.

This chain links TRBV2 with TRBJ1-6; D is unresolved. Germline V gene sequence: CDR1 SNHLY, CDR2 FYNNEI. The CDR3 extends over 15 amino acids. Trimming shortened V by 4 bases and J by 7 bases, and 14 bases separated the two germline ends. The CDR3 DNA is TGTGCCAGCAGTGTCAGAGGAGTCGAGAATTCACCCCTCCACTTT. Encoded protein: CASSVRGVENSPLHF.

This clone was detected a few times. V is TRBV5-4 and J is TRBJ2-4; TRBD2 matches 10 bases. The CDR3 is 14 amino acids. The junction had 9 bases not matched to a gene; V was cut back by 4 bases and J by 11 bases. CDR1 SGHNT and CDR2 YYREEE come from the germline V gene (reference sequence). The CDR3 loop is CASSPGIAGGVQYF. Here the CDR3 DNA reads TGTGCCAGCAGCCCCGGGATAGCGGGAGGAGTTCAGTACTTC. The full variable domain, rest sourced from reference TRBV5-4 and TRBJ2-4, is ETGVTQSPTHLIKTRGQQVTLRCSSQSGHNTVSWYQQALGQGPQFIFQYYREEENGRGNFPPRFSGLQFPNYSSELNVNALELDDSALYLCASSPGIAGGVQYFGAGTRLSVL.

The chain is built from TRBV7-8 and TRBJ1-2; TRBD1 matches 8 bases. This CDR3 is 14 amino acids long. The V and J ends lost 5 bases and 6 bases, in that order; junction bases with no gene match: 8. Germline lookup yields CDR1 SGHVS and CDR2 FQNEAQ. The CDR3 DNA is TGTGCCAGCAGCCGAGGGACAGGAACTAATGGCTACACCTTC. It codes for CASSRGTGTNGYTF.

The V and J genes are TRBV6-6 and TRBJ2-1, with 9 bases aligning to TRBD2. CDR3 size: 14 residues. With V trimmed by 2 bases and J by 9 bases, 5 bases remained unmatched. Germline CDR1 reads MNHNY; CDR2 reads SVGAGI (reference sequence). The CDR3 sequence: CASSYGGGAGEQFF. For the CDR3, the DNA is TGTGCCAGCAGTTACGGCGGGGGGGCAGGTGAGCAGTTCTTC.